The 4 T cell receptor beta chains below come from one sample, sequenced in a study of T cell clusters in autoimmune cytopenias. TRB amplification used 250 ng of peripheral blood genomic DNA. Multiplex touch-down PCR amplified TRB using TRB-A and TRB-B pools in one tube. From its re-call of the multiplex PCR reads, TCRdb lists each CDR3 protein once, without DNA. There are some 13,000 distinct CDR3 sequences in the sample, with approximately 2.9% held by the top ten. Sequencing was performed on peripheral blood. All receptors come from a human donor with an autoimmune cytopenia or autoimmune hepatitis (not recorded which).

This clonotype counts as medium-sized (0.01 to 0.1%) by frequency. The CDR3 loop is CASSFGNTGELFF. The chain links TRBV11-1 to TRBJ2-2. The germline gives CDR1 SGHAT, CDR2 FQDESV (reference sequence). The CDR3 spans 13 residues. Using reference TRBV11-1 and TRBJ2-2 for the parts outside the CDR3, the full variable domain is EAEVAQSPRYKITEKSQAVAFWCDPISGHATLYWYRQILGQGPELLVQFQDESVVDDSQLPKDRFSAERLKGVDSTLKIQPAELGDSAMYLCASSFGNTGELFFGEGSRLTVL.

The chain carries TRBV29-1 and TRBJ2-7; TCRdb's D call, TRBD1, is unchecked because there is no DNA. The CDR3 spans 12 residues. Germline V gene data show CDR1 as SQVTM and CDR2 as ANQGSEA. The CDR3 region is CSVRDAERKQYF.

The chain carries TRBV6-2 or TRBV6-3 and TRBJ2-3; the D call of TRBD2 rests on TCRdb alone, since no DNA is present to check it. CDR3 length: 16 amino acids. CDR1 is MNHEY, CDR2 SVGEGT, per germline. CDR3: CASRSGLAESTDTQYF.

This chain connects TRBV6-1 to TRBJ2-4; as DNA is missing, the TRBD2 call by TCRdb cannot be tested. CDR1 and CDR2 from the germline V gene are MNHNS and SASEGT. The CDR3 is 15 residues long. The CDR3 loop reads CASSFRDSGENIQYF.